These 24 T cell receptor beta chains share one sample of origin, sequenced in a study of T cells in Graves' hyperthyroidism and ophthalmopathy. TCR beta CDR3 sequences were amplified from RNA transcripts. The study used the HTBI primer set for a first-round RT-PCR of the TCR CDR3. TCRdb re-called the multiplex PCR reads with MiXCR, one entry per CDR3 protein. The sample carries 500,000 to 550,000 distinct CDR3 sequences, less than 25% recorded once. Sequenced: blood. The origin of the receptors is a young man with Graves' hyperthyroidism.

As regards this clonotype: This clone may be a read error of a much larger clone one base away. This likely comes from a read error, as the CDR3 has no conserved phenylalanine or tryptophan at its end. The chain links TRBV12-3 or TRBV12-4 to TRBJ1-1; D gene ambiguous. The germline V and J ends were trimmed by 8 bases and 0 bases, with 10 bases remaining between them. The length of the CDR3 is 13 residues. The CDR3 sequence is CASGPSMNTEAFL. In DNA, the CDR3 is TGTGCCAGCGGCCCCTCTATGAACACTGAAGCTTTCTTG.

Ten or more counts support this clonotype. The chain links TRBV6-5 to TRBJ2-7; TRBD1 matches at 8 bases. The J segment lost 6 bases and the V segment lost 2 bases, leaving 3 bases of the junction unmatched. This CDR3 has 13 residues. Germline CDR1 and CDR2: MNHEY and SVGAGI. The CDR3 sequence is CASSYGQGAEQYF. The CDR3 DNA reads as TGTGCCAGCAGTTACGGGCAGGGGGCCGAGCAGTACTTC.

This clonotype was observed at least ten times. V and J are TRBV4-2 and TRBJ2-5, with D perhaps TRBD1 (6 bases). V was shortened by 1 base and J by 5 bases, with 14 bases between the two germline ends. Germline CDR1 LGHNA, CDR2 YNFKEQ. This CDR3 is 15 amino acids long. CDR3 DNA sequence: TGTGCCAGCAGCCAAGTCGACAGGAGGTATGAGACCCAGTACTTC. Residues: CASSQVDRRYETQYF.

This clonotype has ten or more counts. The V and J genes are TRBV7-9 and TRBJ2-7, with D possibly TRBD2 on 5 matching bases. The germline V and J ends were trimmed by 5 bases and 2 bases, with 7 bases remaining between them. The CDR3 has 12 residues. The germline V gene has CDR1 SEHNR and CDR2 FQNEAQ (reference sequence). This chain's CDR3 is CASSERAYEQYF. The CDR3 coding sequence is TGTGCCAGCAGCGAGAGGGCCTACGAGCAGTACTTC.

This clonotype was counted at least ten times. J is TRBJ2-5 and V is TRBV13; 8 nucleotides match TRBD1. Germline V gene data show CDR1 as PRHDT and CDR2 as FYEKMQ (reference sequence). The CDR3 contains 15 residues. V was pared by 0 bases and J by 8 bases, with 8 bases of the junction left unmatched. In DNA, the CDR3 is TGTGCCAGCAGCTTAGGGGGGACAGGCTCCTCAACCCAGTACTTC. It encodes CASSLGGTGSSTQYF.

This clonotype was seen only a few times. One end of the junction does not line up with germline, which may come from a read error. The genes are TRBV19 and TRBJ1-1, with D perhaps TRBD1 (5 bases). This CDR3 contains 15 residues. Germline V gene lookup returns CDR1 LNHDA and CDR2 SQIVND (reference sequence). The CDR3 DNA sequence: TGTGCCAGTACCCCAGGAGACGGGGCGTACACTGAAGCTTGCTTT. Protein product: CASTPGDGAYTEACF.

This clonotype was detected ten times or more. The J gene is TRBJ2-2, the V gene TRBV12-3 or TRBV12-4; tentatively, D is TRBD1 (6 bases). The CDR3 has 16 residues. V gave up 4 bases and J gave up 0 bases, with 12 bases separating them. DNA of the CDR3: TGTGCCAGCAGTTCCGGGGACATCGCGAACACCGGGGAGCTGTTTTTT. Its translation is CASSSGDIANTGELFF.

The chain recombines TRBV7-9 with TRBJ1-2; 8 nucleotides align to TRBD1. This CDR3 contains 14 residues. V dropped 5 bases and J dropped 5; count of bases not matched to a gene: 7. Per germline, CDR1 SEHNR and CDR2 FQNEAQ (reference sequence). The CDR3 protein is CASSHDGQGYGYTF. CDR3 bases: TGTGCCAGCAGCCACGATGGACAGGGTTATGGCTACACCTTC.

The CDR3 protein is CSARVTGPNTGELFF. In DNA form, the CDR3 reads TGCAGTGCTAGGGTGACAGGGCCGAACACCGGGGAGCTGTTTTTT. J is TRBJ2-2 and V is TRBV20-1; 7 nucleotides align to TRBD1. The V gene end was trimmed by 3 bases and the J gene end by 0 bases; junction bases not matched to a gene: 4. The CDR3 runs 15 residues. From germline, CDR1 is DFQATT and CDR2 SNEGSKA (reference sequence).

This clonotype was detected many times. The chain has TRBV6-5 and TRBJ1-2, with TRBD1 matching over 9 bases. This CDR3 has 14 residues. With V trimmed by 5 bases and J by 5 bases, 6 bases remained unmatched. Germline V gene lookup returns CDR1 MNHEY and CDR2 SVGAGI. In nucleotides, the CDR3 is TGTGCCAGCAGTAACCCGGGGACAGGGTATGGCTACACCTTC. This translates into CASSNPGTGYGYTF.

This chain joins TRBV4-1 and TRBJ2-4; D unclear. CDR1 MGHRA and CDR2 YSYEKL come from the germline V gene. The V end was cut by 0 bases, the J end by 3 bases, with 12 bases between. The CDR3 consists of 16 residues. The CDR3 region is CASSQEWGRGKNIQYF. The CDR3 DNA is TGCGCCAGCAGCCAAGAATGGGGAAGAGGCAAAAACATTCAGTACTTC.

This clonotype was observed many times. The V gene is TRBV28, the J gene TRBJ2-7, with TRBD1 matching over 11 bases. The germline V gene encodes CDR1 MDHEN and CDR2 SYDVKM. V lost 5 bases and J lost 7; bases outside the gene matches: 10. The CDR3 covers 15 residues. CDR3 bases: TGTGCCAGCAGTCCAACCGGGACAGGGGGTCGGGAGCAGTACTTC. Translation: CASSPTGTGGREQYF.

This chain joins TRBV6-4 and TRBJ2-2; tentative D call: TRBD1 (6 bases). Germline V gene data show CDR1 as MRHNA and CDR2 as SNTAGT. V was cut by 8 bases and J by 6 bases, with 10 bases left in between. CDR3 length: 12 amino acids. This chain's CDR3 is CASFRQAGELFF. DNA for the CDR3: TGTGCCAGCTTCCGACAGGCCGGGGAGCTGTTTTTT.

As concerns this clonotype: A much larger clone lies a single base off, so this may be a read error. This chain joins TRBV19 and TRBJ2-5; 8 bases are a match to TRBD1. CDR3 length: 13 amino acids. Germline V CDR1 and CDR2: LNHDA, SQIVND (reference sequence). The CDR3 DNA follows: TGTGCCACCTCGAGGACAGGGCAAGATACCCAGTACTTC. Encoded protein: CATSRTGQDTQYF.

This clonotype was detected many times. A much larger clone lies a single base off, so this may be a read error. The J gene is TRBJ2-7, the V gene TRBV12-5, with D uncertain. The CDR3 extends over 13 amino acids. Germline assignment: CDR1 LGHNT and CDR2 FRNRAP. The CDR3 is CASGLGSNYEQCF. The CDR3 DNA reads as TGTGCTAGTGGCCTTGGTAGCAACTACGAGCAGTGCTTC. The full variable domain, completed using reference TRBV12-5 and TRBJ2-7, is DARVTQTPRHKVTEMGQEVTMRCQPILGHNTVFWYRQTMMQGLELLAYFRNRAPLDDSGMPKDRFSAEMPDATLATLKIQPSEPRDSAVYFCASGLGSNYEQCFGPGTRLTVT.

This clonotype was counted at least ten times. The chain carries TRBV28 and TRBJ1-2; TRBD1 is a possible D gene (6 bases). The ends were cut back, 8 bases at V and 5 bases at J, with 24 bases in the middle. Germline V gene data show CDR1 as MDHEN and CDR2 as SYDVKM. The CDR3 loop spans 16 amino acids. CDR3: CASHTLSGGLSYGYTF. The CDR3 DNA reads TGTGCCAGCCACACCCTAAGCGGGGGGCTAAGTTATGGCTACACCTTC.

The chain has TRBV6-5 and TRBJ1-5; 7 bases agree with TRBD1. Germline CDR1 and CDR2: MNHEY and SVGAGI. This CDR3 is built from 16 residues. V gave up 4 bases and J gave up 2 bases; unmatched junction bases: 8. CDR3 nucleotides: TGTGCCAGCAGTTCGGACAGGCAGGTTGGCAATCAGCCCCAGCATTTT. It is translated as CASSSDRQVGNQPQHF.

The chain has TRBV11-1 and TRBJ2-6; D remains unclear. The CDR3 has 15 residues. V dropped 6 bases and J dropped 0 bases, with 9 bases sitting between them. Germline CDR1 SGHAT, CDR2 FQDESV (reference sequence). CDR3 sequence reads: CASRDPGSGANVLTF. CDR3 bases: TGTGCCAGCAGAGACCCAGGCTCTGGGGCCAACGTCCTGACTTTC.

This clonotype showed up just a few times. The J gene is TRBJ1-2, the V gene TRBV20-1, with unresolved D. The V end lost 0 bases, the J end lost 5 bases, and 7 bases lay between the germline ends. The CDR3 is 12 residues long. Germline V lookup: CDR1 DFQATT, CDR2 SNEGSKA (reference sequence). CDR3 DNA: TGCAGTGCTAGAGACACATTTTATGGCTACACCTTC. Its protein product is CSARDTFYGYTF.

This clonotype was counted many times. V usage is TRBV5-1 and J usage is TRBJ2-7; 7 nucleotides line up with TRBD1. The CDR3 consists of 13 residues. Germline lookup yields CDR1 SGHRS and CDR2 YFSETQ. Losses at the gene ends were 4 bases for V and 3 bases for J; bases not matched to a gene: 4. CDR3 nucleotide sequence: TGCGCCAGCAGCCCAGACAGGGACTACGAGCAGTACTTC. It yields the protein CASSPDRDYEQYF.

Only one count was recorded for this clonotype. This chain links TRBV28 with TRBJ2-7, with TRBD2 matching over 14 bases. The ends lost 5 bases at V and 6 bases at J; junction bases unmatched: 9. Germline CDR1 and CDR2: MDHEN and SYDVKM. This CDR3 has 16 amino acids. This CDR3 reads CASSLQGLAGESEQYF. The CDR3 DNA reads TGTGCCAGCAGTCTCCAGGGACTAGCGGGAGAATCCGAGCAGTACTTC.

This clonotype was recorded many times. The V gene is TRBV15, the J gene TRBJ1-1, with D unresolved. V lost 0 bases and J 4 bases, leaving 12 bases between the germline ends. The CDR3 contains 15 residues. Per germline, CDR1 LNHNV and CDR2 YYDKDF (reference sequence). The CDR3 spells CATSRDSKVGTEAFF. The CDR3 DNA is TGTGCCACCAGCAGAGATAGCAAGGTGGGCACTGAAGCTTTCTTT.

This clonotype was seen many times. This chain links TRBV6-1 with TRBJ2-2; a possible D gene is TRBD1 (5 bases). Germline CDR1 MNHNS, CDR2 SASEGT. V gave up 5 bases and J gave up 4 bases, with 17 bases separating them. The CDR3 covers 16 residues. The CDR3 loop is CASSTLDRFITGELFF. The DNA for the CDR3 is TGTGCCAGCAGTACCCTCGACAGATTCATCACCGGGGAGCTGTTTTTT.

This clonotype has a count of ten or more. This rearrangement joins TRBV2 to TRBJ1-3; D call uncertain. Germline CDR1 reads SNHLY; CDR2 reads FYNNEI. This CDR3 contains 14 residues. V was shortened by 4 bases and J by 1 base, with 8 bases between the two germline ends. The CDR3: CASSGIPSGNTIYF. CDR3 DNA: TGTGCCAGCAGTGGAATCCCGTCTGGAAACACCATATATTTT.